What follows are 21 T cell receptor beta chains derived from one specimen sequenced in a study of blood T cell repertoires in COVID-19. Sequencing was performed with immunoSEQ multiplex PCR; in TCRdb, only in-frame clones are kept and a portion is missing. The top ten clones hold roughly 18% of a sample with about 110,000 clones, 83% of them seen once. The sample consisted of peripheral blood. The receptors originated from a woman aged 55 to 70 with acute or convalescent COVID-19.

This chain links TRBV6-5 with TRBJ1-2, with 7 bases aligning to TRBD1. Per the germline V gene, CDR1 is MNHEY and CDR2 is SVGAGI. J lost 7 bases, V lost 8 bases, and 7 bases had no gene match. The CDR3 is 12 amino acids. The CDR3 is CASAGGSFGYTF. The CDR3 DNA is TGTGCCAGCGCAGGGGGGAGTTTTGGCTACACCTTC.

This clone was counted a few times. V usage is TRBV9 and J usage is TRBJ2-7; 7 bases map to TRBD2. Germline V gene data show CDR1 as SGDLS and CDR2 as YYNGEE. The CDR3 totals 15 residues. With V trimmed by 4 bases and J by 1 base, 8 bases remained unmatched. The CDR3 nucleotides read TGTGCCAGCAGCCCACCGGGAGCGGGATCCTACGAGCAGTACTTC. Its translation: CASSPPGAGSYEQYF.

This clone was seen a handful of times. The genes are TRBV20-1 and TRBJ1-1; unclear D gene. Trimming took 4 bases from V and 7 from J, leaving 10 bases between them. The germline V gene encodes CDR1 DFQATT and CDR2 SNEGSKA (reference sequence). The CDR3 consists of 11 residues. The CDR3 reads CSAINRGEAFF. In DNA, the CDR3 is TGCAGTGCTATCAACCGGGGTGAAGCTTTCTTT.

The J gene is TRBJ1-4, the V gene TRBV27; possible D gene TRBD1, 5 bases. The ends were cut back, 5 bases at V and 7 bases at J, with 8 bases in the middle. Germline CDR1 and CDR2: MNHEY and SMNVEV (reference sequence). This CDR3 has 12 amino acids. As DNA, the CDR3 is TGTGCCAGCAGTGGACAAGGTGAAAAACTGTTTTTT. It translates to CASSGQGEKLFF.

The chain uses TRBV5-1 and TRBJ2-5; 7 bases align to TRBD2. The CDR3 contains 14 residues. Germline CDR1 SGHRS, CDR2 YFSETQ. The junction had 2 bases not matched to a gene; V was cut back by 0 bases and J by 3 bases. In nucleotides, the CDR3 is TGCGCCAGCAGCTTGGTTGCGGGGGAAGAGACCCAGTACTTC. Translated: CASSLVAGEETQYF. Full variable domain (remainder filled in from reference TRBV5-1 and TRBJ2-5): KAGVTQTPRYLIKTRGQQVTLSCSPISGHRSVSWYQQTPGQGLQFLFEYFSETQRNKGNFPGRFSGRQFSNSRSEMNVSTLELGDSALYLCASSLVAGEETQYFGPGTRLLVL.

J is TRBJ1-6 and V is TRBV19; TRBD1 might be the D (5 bases). CDR1 and CDR2 (germline): LNHDA, SQIVND (reference sequence). V lost 3 bases and J 10 bases, leaving 13 bases between the germline ends. The CDR3 runs to 14 residues. The CDR3 is CASSMRGFYSPLHF. CDR3 DNA sequence: TGTGCCAGTAGTATGCGGGGGTTCTACTCACCCCTCCACTTT.

This chain connects TRBV5-4 to TRBJ2-5; a possible D gene is TRBD1 (6 bases). V was pared by 5 bases and J by 3 bases, with 17 bases between. This CDR3 has 15 residues. CDR1 and CDR2 from the germline V gene are SGHNT and YYREEE (reference sequence). The CDR3 spells CASSSEGVIKETQYF. The CDR3 DNA reads as TGTGCCAGCAGTTCAGAGGGGGTGATTAAAGAGACCCAGTACTTC.

The rearrangement links TRBV19 to TRBJ1-5; 8 bases fit TRBD1. With V trimmed by 5 bases and J by 0 bases, 21 bases remained unmatched. The CDR3 covers 21 residues. Germline CDR1 and CDR2: LNHDA and SQIVND (reference sequence). The chain's CDR3 is CASSVRPKQGVRAYSNQPQHF. CDR3 nucleotides: TGTGCCAGTAGTGTTCGCCCAAAACAGGGGGTAAGGGCTTATAGCAATCAGCCCCAGCATTTT.

The gene calls are TRBV28 and TRBJ1-2; 7 bases map to TRBD1. V lost 4 bases to trimming and J lost 2 bases; unmatched junction nucleotides: 13. This CDR3 comprises 17 residues. Germline lookup yields CDR1 MDHEN and CDR2 SYDVKM. DNA of the CDR3: TGTGCCAGCAGTTCTCAGGACAGGCGAACGCGCAACTATGGCTACACCTTC. Translating gives CASSSQDRRTRNYGYTF.

The V gene is TRBV7-8, the J gene TRBJ1-2; tentative D call: TRBD1 (6 bases). Per the germline V gene, CDR1 is SGHVS and CDR2 is FQNEAQ. V was cut by 2 bases and J by 6 bases, with 22 bases left in between. The CDR3 runs to 17 residues. The CDR3 DNA sequence: TGTGCCAGCAGCTTATGGTCCATAGCCAGGGGTGAGGATGGCTACACCTTC. It codes for CASSLWSIARGEDGYTF.

This clone has only one observation. This chain uses TRBV5-4 with TRBJ2-5; 7 nucleotides line up with TRBD2. J lost 2 bases, V lost 0 bases, and 7 bases had no gene match. CDR1 is SGHNT, CDR2 YYREEE, per germline (reference sequence). The CDR3 is 16 residues long. In DNA, the CDR3 is TGTGCCAGCAGCTTGGGAGTAGCGGGCACGCAAGAGACCCAGTACTTC. Amino acid sequence: CASSLGVAGTQETQYF.

The rearrangement links TRBV19 to TRBJ1-2; a possible D gene is TRBD1 (5 bases). V lost 9 bases to trimming and J lost 3 bases, with 8 bases between them. CDR1 LNHDA and CDR2 SQIVND come from the germline V gene (reference sequence). This CDR3 is built from 11 residues. This CDR3 reads CASRDYYGYTF. For the CDR3, the DNA is TGTGCCAGCAGGGATTACTATGGCTACACCTTC.

The chain joins TRBV12-3 or TRBV12-4 to TRBJ2-1, with 7 bases fitting TRBD2. J was trimmed by 9 bases and V by 3 bases; bases with no gene match: 5. The CDR3 has 13 residues. This chain's CDR3 is CASSFFGEGEQFF. The CDR3 nucleotides are TGTGCCAGCAGTTTTTTCGGGGAGGGTGAGCAGTTCTTC.

The CDR3 nucleotides are TGCGCCAGCAGCCTTAGGGGAGGAGAGACCCAGTACTTC. The encoded protein is CASSLRGGETQYF. The J gene is TRBJ2-5, the V gene TRBV4-3; maybe TRBD2 (6 bases). The V end was cut by 4 bases, the J end by 4 bases, with 10 bases between. CDR1 LGHNA and CDR2 YSLEER come from the germline V gene. The CDR3 sequence is 13 residues long.

The V and J genes are TRBV4-2 and TRBJ2-5, with 8 bases fitting TRBD2. The CDR3 contains 17 residues. Trimming took 1 base from V and 1 from J; bases not matched to a gene: 8. Germline CDR1 is LGHNA and CDR2 is YNFKEQ. CDR3 sequence (DNA): TGTGCCAGCAGCCAAGCCCTAACCGCGGGGGGCCAAGAGACCCAGTACTTC. This encodes CASSQALTAGGQETQYF.

The chain employs TRBV6-5 and TRBJ2-2; 9 bases fit TRBD2. Per the germline V gene, CDR1 is MNHEY and CDR2 is SVGAGI. The ends lost 0 bases at V and 3 bases at J; junction bases unmatched: 2. The CDR3 totals 16 residues. CDR3 in amino acids: CASSYSREGHTGELFF. CDR3 nucleotides: TGTGCCAGCAGTTACTCGCGGGAGGGCCACACCGGGGAGCTGTTTTTT.

The genes are TRBV5-1 and TRBJ2-5; D possibly corresponds to TRBD1 (5 bases). CDR1 and CDR2 (germline): SGHRS, YFSETQ. The CDR3 is 13 residues long. V gave up 5 bases and J gave up 4 bases, with 12 bases separating them. The CDR3 loop is CASSPRVGETQYF. The CDR3 DNA follows: TGCGCCAGCAGTCCCAGGGTGGGAGAGACCCAGTACTTC. Full variable domain (rest looked up from reference TRBV5-1 and TRBJ2-5): KAGVTQTPRYLIKTRGQQVTLSCSPISGHRSVSWYQQTPGQGLQFLFEYFSETQRNKGNFPGRFSGRQFSNSRSEMNVSTLELGDSALYLCASSPRVGETQYFGPGTRLLVL.

The V and J genes are TRBV18 and TRBJ2-1; D uncertain. V was cut by 0 bases and J by 0 bases, with 9 bases left in between. The CDR3 totals 16 residues. Germline CDR1 KGHSH, CDR2 LQKENI. The chain's CDR3 is CASSPPELSSYNEQFF. The CDR3 DNA reads as TGTGCCAGCTCACCACCAGAATTGAGCTCCTACAATGAGCAGTTCTTC.

The chain's CDR3 is CASSPTGQGAYGHEQYF. The CDR3, as DNA: TGTGCCAGCAGCCCAACGGGACAGGGGGCCTACGGGCACGAGCAGTACTTC. The chain is built from TRBV5-4 and TRBJ2-7; 12 bases align to TRBD1. V dropped 4 bases and J dropped 5; count of bases not matched to a gene: 13. Germline V gene lookup returns CDR1 SGHNT and CDR2 YYREEE (reference sequence). CDR3 length: 17 amino acids.

The V and J genes are TRBV30 and TRBJ2-2, with 14 bases matching TRBD2. Germline CDR1 and CDR2: GTSNPN and SVGIG (reference sequence). V gave up 5 bases and J gave up 6 bases; unmatched junction bases: 2. The CDR3 extends over 14 amino acids. As DNA, the CDR3 is TGTGCCTGGTCGGGACTAGCGGGAGCCGGGGAGCTGTTTTTT. The encoded protein is CAWSGLAGAGELFF. Full variable domain (rest looked up from reference TRBV30 and TRBJ2-2): SQTIHQWPATLVQPVGSPLSLECTVEGTSNPNLYWYRQAAGRGLQLLFYSVGIGQISSEVPQNLSASRPQDRQFILSSKKLLLSDSGFYLCAWSGLAGAGELFFGEGSRLTVL.

The rearrangement joins TRBV19 to TRBJ2-3; 9 bases match TRBD1. The germline CDR1 and CDR2 sequences are LNHDA and SQIVND (reference sequence). CDR3 length equals 13 residues. The junction had 8 bases not matched to a gene; V was cut back by 4 bases and J by 12 bases. The CDR3 region is CASSTGPGQGQYF. The CDR3 DNA is TGTGCCAGTAGTACGGGACCGGGACAGGGACAGTATTTT.